The present T cell receptor (beta chain) was sequenced within a study of beta chain features in type 1 diabetes. Study-level points and caveats: There was a moderate but significant shortening of TCRB CDR3s in all four CD4+ subsets of Type 1 diabetes patients. Patients and controls would share equally any PCR tilt toward shorter templates.

Of the isolated RNA, all was reverse transcribed, and so the sequenced material was expressed TCRB transcripts. TCRdb keeps only in-frame clones here, not all; method: immunoSEQ multiplex PCR. Of hundreds of thousands of clones detected, roughly a sixth appear once; the ten largest clones hold about 0.097%. In its sample, this clone was seen a few times. What it binds is not known. The same CDR3 can be traced to other DNA sequences in this sample. One heparinised blood draw averaging around 100 mL was given by each donor. Trimming pared 2 bases from V and 4 bases from J, leaving 5 bases between. The CDR3 consists of 12 residues. Germline-derived CDR1 and CDR2 are MNHEY and SMNVEV (reference sequence).

This rearrangement joins TRBV27 to TRBJ1-2, with D maybe TRBD1 (5 bases). The receptor comes from a man aged 18-30 years in good health. Sample: naive CD4+ T cells from blood. In nucleotides, the CDR3 is TGTGCCAGCAGTTTAAGGGGCTATGGCTACACCTTC. Its translation: CASSLRGYGYTF.